The rows below give T cell receptor beta chains drawn from one sample of a study of naive and memory T cell subsets. TCRdb independently ran MiXCR on the UMI-ligation and nested PCR reads; one entry per CDR3 protein. Among 140,000 to 150,000 distinct CDR3 sequences listed, approximately 22% were seen once. Source material: naive CD4+ T cells from blood. All receptors derive from a human donor in good health. Both conserved end residues are part of each CDR3. Fields, in order: D gene, J gene, CDR3 length, V gene, CDR3 protein. A D gene is named only where the DNA matches it firmly.

>-|TRBJ2-7|13|TRBV20-1
CSARDTGSYEQYF
>TRBD2|TRBJ2-7|14|TRBV5-1
CASTKREIIDEQYF
>-|TRBJ1-4|15|TRBV28
CASSPAATTNEKLFF
>TRBD1|TRBJ2-4|16|TRBV6-2/TRBV6-3
CASSSGTGMPKNIQYF
>TRBD1|TRBJ1-2|17|TRBV12-3/TRBV12-4
CASSYRTRGTANYGYTF
>TRBD2|TRBJ2-1|15|TRBV20-1
CSAVGGTSAYNEQFF
>-|TRBJ2-7|16|TRBV28
CASSLYGSQFSYEQYF
>TRBD1|TRBJ1-3|16|TRBV9
CASSVVTTGPGNTIYF
>-|TRBJ2-1|16|TRBV10-3
CAISESTGLRVGEQFF
>-|TRBJ2-1|15|TRBV4-3
CASSQVLRNYNEQFF
>-|TRBJ2-3|14|TRBV6-6
CASRQGLGTDTQYF
>-|TRBJ2-5|16|TRBV9
CASSALSGTRMVAQYF
>TRBD2|TRBJ2-1|17|TRBV20-1
CSATVGGSGLDFYEQFF
>-|TRBJ2-3|14|TRBV30
CATTRESSTDTQYF
>-|TRBJ1-5|16|TRBV21-1
CASSNSDWDSNQPQHF
>TRBD1|TRBJ1-5|13|TRBV20-1
CSAVGQAEQPQHF
>-|TRBJ2-1|15|TRBV12-3/TRBV12-4
CASSLAGRPYNEQFF
>TRBD2|TRBJ2-1|14|TRBV7-2
CASSLGTSNRRKFF
>-|TRBJ2-2|17|TRBV5-5
CASSLALQILTTGELFF
>-|TRBJ2-7|15|TRBV7-2
CASSLAPDSGIEQYF
>-|TRBJ1-5|14|TRBV3-1
CASSQDVKGGPQHF
>-|TRBJ2-6|15|TRBV7-7
CASPGPLGEANVLTF
>-|TRBJ2-3|17|TRBV15
CATSSLAGSGRTDTQYF
>-|TRBJ1-5|13|TRBV6-6
CASRIGYDQPQHF
>-|TRBJ1-1|13|TRBV6-1
CASSRGMNTEAFF
>TRBD1|TRBJ1-1|13|TRBV18
CASSPNRGRGAFF
>-|TRBJ2-1|16|TRBV2
CASTAGLGSSYNEQFF
>-|TRBJ2-5|14|TRBV10-3
CAIATNQAQETQYF
>-|TRBJ2-7|11|TRBV12-3/TRBV12-4
CASSLGPRTYF
>-|TRBJ1-1|14|TRBV29-1
CSVAPGPLNTEAFF
>-|TRBJ1-4|14|TRBV6-5
CASSLTATNEKLFF
>TRBD2|TRBJ2-1|13|TRBV7-9
CASSLASGNEQFF
>-|TRBJ2-3|13|TRBV20-1
CSARGQGTDTQYF
>-|TRBJ2-3|15|TRBV3-1
CASSQDRPRTDTQYF
>-|TRBJ2-1|13|TRBV18
CASSEGPKLEQFF
>-|TRBJ1-3|15|TRBV6-6
CASSYSTGSGNTIYF
>TRBD2|TRBJ2-1|15|TRBV3-1
CASSQDGRWGNEQFF
>TRBD2|TRBJ2-5|17|TRBV3-1
CASSRKAGTGRGETQYF
>-|TRBJ1-6|14|TRBV5-1
CASSLETGNSPLHF
>-|TRBJ2-2|16|TRBV15
CATSRGSFGWAGELFF
>-|TRBJ2-1|14|TRBV4-3
CASSQARSSNEQFF
>-|TRBJ2-3|13|TRBV29-1
CSVEGRAADTQYF
>-|TRBJ2-5|8|TRBV7-2
CASSYVGF
>-|TRBJ2-2|14|TRBV28
CASRSDLRTGELFF
>TRBD1|TRBJ2-1|16|TRBV7-8
CASSPRGGQGRFEQFF
>-|TRBJ1-6|19|TRBV6-6
CASSETPQAAFFFNSPLHF
>-|TRBJ2-1|16|TRBV20-1
CSARDPGESSYNEQFF
>TRBD2|TRBJ2-4|17|TRBV6-1
CASSEVRAGGAKNIQYF
>TRBD2|TRBJ2-1|15|TRBV13
CASRLAGVFRGEQFF
>TRBD1|TRBJ2-7|17|TRBV5-5
CASSLTGTGGNPYEQYF
>TRBD1|TRBJ2-1|15|TRBV19
CASRQTGTGYNEQFF
>-|TRBJ1-2|16|TRBV19
CASSFSSGRAEGGYTF